Reported below is one T cell receptor (beta chain). Its antigen remains unknown. Clones were sequenced by immunoSEQ multiplex PCR, and TCRdb holds only the in-frame ones, with some missing. Of about 23,000 clones in the sample, 60% to 85% were seen once. This entry belongs to a study of OX40 agonist ivuxolimab in advanced cancers. Study details: Partial responses occurred in Three dose-escalation patients, one with hepatocellular carcinoma and two with cutaneous melanoma.

Findings and caveats of the study: Clones of CD4+ and CD8+ blood T cells grew by week 6 at doses of 0.1 to 3.0 mg/kg. On average, a greater number of expanded clones characterised CD8+ T cells relative to CD4+.

Trimming removed 6 bases from V and 7 bases from J, with 10 bases in between. CDR1 is MNHEY, CDR2 SVGAGI, per germline. This CDR3 has 12 amino acids. The chain combines TRBV6-5 with TRBJ2-1; possible D gene TRBD2, 6 bases. The clonotype was recovered from an adult with an advanced solid tumor such as melanoma, head and neck, liver or kidney cancer. Specimen: CD4+ or CD8+ T cells sorted from blood, collected in a trial of the OX40 agonist ivuxolimab. Here the CDR3 DNA reads TGTGCCAGCAGCCGGACTATTAATGAGCAGTTCTTC. It specifies CASSRTINEQFF.